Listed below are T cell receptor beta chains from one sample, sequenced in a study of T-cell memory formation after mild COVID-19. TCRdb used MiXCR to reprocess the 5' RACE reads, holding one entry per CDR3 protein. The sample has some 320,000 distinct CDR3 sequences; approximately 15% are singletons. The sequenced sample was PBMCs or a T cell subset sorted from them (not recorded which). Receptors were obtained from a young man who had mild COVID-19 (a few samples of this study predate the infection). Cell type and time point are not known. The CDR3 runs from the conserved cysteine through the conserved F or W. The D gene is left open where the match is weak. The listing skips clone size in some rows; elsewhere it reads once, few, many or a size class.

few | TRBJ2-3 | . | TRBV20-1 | CSAREGTDTQYF | TGCAGTGCTAGAGAGGGCACAGATACGCAGTATTTT
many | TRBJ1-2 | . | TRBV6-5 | CASSSDRQSGGYTF | TGTGCCAGCAGCAGTGACAGACAAAGCGGAGGCTACACCTTC
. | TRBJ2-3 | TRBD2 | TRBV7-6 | CASSLAVLAGRTDTQYF | TGTGCCAGCAGCTTAGCGGTACTAGCGGGCCGCACAGATACGCAGTATTTT
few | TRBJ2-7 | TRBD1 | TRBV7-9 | CASSLRDAGQAFYEQYF | TGTGCCAGCAGCTTACGAGACGCGGGACAGGCGTTCTACGAGCAGTACTTC
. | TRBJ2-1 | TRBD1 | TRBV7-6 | CASSSPRDRGLCNEQFF | TGTGCCAGCAGCTCCCCCCGGGACAGGGGGCTTTGCAATGAGCAGTTCTTC
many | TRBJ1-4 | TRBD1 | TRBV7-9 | CASSPQGGEKLFF | TGTGCCAGCAGCCCTCAGGGGGGCGAAAAACTGTTTTTT
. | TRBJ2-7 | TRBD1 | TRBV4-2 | CASSQDWGRGRGYEQYF | TGTGCCAGCAGCCAAGATTGGGGTAGGGGGCGCGGGTACGAGCAGTACTTC
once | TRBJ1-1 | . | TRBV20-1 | CSATRRGSTEAFF | TGCAGTGCTACCCGCCGGGGGTCCACTGAAGCTTTCTTT
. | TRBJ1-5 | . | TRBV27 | CASSSPNQPQHF | TGTGCCAGCAGCTCCCCCAATCAGCCCCAGCATTTT
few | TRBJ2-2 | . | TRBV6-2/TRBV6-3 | CASSYWTGELFF | TGTGCCAGCAGTTACTGGACCGGGGAGCTGTTTTTT
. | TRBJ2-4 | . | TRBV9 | CASSVDSENIQYF | TGTGCCAGCAGCGTAGATTCAGAAAACATTCAGTACTTC
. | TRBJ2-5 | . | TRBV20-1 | CSVRASGQETQYF | TGCAGTGTCCGAGCGTCGGGGCAAGAGACCCAGTACTTC
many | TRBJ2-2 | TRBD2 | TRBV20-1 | CSAKGSSGDTGELFF | TGCAGTGCTAAAGGCTCTAGCGGGGACACCGGGGAGCTGTTTTTT
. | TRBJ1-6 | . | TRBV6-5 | CASSYSSANHSPLHF | TGTGCCAGCAGTTACTCGAGCGCGAACCATTCACCCCTCCACTTT
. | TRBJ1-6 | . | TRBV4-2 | CASSQAGTNSPLHF | TGTGCCAGCAGCCAAGCTGGGACAAATTCACCCCTCCACTTT
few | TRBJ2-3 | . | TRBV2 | CASSESRDRHSTDTQYF | TGTGCCAGCAGTGAATCCCGCGACAGGCATAGCACAGATACGCAGTATTTT
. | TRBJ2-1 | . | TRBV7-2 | CASSPQQVRGEQFF | TGTGCCAGCAGCCCCCAACAGGTTCGGGGTGAGCAGTTCTTC
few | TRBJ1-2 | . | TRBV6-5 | CATGRQPYTF | TGTGCCACGGGTAGACAGCCCTACACCTTC
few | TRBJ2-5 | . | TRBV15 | CATSGPLGGAWETQYF | TGTGCCACCAGCGGACCCTTAGGGGGGGCCTGGGAGACCCAGTACTTC
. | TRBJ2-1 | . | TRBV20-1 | CSGAGSYNEQFF | TGCAGTGGCGCGGGGTCCTACAATGAGCAGTTCTTC
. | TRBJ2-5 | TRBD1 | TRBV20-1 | CSARQGATETQYF | TGCAGTGCGAGACAGGGGGCTACAGAGACCCAGTACTTC
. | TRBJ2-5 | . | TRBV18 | CASSPLSAGQETQYF | TGTGCCAGCTCACCCCTCTCGGCGGGGCAAGAGACCCAGTACTTC
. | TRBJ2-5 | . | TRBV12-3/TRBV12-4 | CASTVGGETQYF | TGTGCCAGCACCGTCGGTGGGGAGACCCAGTACTTC
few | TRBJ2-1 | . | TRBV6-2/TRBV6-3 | CASSPPPGSYNEQFF | TGTGCCAGCAGCCCGCCCCCCGGCTCCTACAATGAGCAGTTCTTC
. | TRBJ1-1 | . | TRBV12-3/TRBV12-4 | CASSSHRAVNTEAFF | TGTGCCAGCAGTTCACACAGGGCAGTGAACACTGAAGCTTTCTTT
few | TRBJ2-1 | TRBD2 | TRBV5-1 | CASSVNSGGAYNEQFF | TGCGCCAGCAGCGTAAATAGCGGGGGGGCCTACAATGAGCAGTTCTTC
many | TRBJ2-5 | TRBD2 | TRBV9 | CASSGPSGGAEETQYF | TGTGCCAGCAGCGGCCCTAGCGGGGGGGCGGAGGAGACCCAGTACTTC
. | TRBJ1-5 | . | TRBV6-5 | CATRAGYSNQPQHF | TGTGCCACCAGGGCAGGGTATAGCAATCAGCCCCAGCATTTT
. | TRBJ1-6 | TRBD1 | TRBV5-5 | CASSSRGYPSSYNSPLHF | TGTGCCAGCAGCTCCAGGGGGTACCCGAGCTCCTATAATTCACCCCTCCACTTT
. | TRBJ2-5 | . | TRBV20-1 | CSAGPGSGQETQYF | TGCAGTGCCGGACCAGGGTCGGGGCAAGAGACCCAGTACTTC
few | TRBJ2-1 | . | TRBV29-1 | CSGGTYNEQFF | TGCAGCGGCGGAACCTACAATGAGCAGTTCTTC
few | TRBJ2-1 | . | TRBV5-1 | CASSLGGASEQFF | TGCGCCAGCAGCTTGGGTGGAGCCAGTGAGCAGTTCTTC
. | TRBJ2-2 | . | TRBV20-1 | CSARESNTGELFF | TGCAGTGCTAGAGAATCAAACACCGGGGAGCTGTTTTTT
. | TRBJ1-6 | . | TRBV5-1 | CASRRGMGSSYNSPLHF | TGCGCCAGCAGGAGAGGGATGGGGAGCTCCTATAATTCACCCCTCCACTTT
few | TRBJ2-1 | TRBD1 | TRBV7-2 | CASSLQGLYHLNEQFF | TGCGCCAGCAGCTTACAGGGGCTTTACCATCTCAATGAGCAGTTCTTC
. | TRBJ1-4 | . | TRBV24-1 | CATSDGDGIYEKLFF | TGTGCCACCAGTGATGGGGACGGAATTTATGAAAAACTGTTTTTT
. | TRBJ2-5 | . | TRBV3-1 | CASSQDPPMAGETQYF | TGTGCCAGCAGCCAAGATCCGCCGATGGCAGGGGAGACCCAGTACTTC
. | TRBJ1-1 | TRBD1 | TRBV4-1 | CASSRLPRDRNTEAFF | TGCGCCAGCAGCCGCCTCCCCCGGGACAGGAACACTGAAGCTTTCTTT
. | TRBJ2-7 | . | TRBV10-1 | CASSEPNTKQYF | TGCGCCAGCAGTGAGCCCAATACTAAGCAGTACTTC
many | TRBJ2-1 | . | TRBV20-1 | CSAREVGGSDEQFF | TGCAGTGCTAGAGAGGTCGGAGGGTCGGATGAGCAGTTCTTC
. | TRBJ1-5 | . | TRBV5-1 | CASSLSPDHSNQPQHF | TGCGCCAGCAGCTTGAGTCCGGACCATAGCAATCAGCCCCAGCATTTT
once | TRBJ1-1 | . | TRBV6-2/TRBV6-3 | CASSFRWATTEAFF | TGTGCCAGCAGTTTCCGATGGGCCACCACTGAAGCTTTCTTT
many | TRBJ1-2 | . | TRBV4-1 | CASSQDLSGGYTF | TGCGCCAGCAGCCAAGATTTGTCCGGTGGATACACCTTC
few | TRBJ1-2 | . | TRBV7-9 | CASTDGGHGYTF | TGTGCCAGCACGGACGGGGGGCATGGCTACACCTTC
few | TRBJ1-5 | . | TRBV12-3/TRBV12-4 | CASSLRRRFNQPQHF | TGTGCCAGCAGTCTAAGGAGACGGTTCAATCAGCCCCAGCATTTT
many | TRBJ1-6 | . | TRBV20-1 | CSARAEFNSPLHF | TGCAGTGCTAGAGCCGAATTTAATTCACCCCTCCACTTT
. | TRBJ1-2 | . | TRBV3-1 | CASSQERMGRNRYVGYTF | TGTGCCAGCAGCCAAGAACGAATGGGCAGAAACCGCTATGTTGGCTACACCTTC
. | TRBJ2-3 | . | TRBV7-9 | CASSLGIHIATDTQYF | TGTGCCAGCAGCTTAGGCATTCACATAGCCACAGATACGCAGTATTTT
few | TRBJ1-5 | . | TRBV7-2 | CASSPDLSNQPQHF | TGTGCCAGCAGCCCGGACTTAAGCAATCAGCCCCAGCATTTT
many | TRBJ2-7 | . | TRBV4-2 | CASSPEEGSLRYEQYF | TGTGCCAGCAGCCCAGAAGAAGGTTCCCTTCGGTACGAGCAGTACTTC
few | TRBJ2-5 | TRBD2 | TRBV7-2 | CASSSNGRRETQYF | TGTGCCAGCAGTTCCAACGGGAGGCGGGAGACCCAGTACTTC
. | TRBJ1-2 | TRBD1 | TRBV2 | CASSEGRGGTGYTF | TGTGCCAGCAGTGAAGGGAGAGGGGGCACTGGCTACACCTTC
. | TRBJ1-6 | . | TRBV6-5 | CASRQTGYNSPLHF | TGTGCCAGCAGACAAACAGGGTATAATTCACCCCTCCACTTT
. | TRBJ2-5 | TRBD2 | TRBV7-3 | CASSPSGGSLETQYF | TGTGCCAGCAGCCCTTCGGGGGGGAGTCTGGAGACCCAGTACTTC